The 9 T cell receptor beta chains below come from one sample, sequenced in a study of response to subunit inactivated influenza vaccine. TCRdb ran MiXCR on the RT-PCR reads and lists one entry per CDR3 protein. This sample has some 550,000 distinct CDR3 sequences, with approximately 22% found just once. The sample was also linked to a second study, of T cells expressing NK-cell markers. From that paper: 5'RACE template switching with UMIs produced the TCR beta cDNA.

The sample here was CD4+ T cells sorted from PBMCs, taken roughly 12 days after vaccination. The receptors derive from a man in his fifties who received an inactivated influenza vaccine.

In its sample, this clonotype was seen many times. V is TRBV7-9 and J is TRBJ1-5; D gene uncertain. V was shortened by 2 bases and J by 4 bases, with 3 bases between the two germline ends. The CDR3 spans 12 residues. Germline V gives CDR1 SEHNR, CDR2 FQNEAQ (reference sequence). The CDR3: CASSLPNQPQHF. The CDR3, as DNA: TGTGCCAGCAGCTTACCTAATCAGCCCCAGCATTTT.

A few counts support this clonotype. The chain has TRBV9 and TRBJ1-2; 7 nucleotides line up with TRBD1. Germline assignment: CDR1 SGDLS and CDR2 YYNGEE. V lost 0 bases to trimming and J lost 1 base; unmatched junction nucleotides: 9. This CDR3 has 17 residues. CDR3 residues: CASSVARAGQLNYGYTF. The CDR3 coding sequence is TGTGCCAGCAGCGTAGCCAGAGCGGGACAGCTTAACTATGGCTACACCTTC.

This clonotype has just a few counts. J is TRBJ1-3 and V is TRBV18; 8 positions match TRBD1. The CDR3 has 15 residues. Looked up from germline, CDR1 is KGHSH and CDR2 is LQKENI. Trimming cost V 5 bases and J 4 bases; bases outside gene matches: 7. In DNA, the CDR3 is TGTGCCAGCTCATCGACAGGGGAAGGAGGAAACACCATATATTTT. Translated: CASSSTGEGGNTIYF.

This clonotype was seen only a few times. The chain joins TRBV20-1 to TRBJ1-2; 9 nucleotides line up with TRBD1. The germline gives CDR1 DFQATT, CDR2 SNEGSKA (reference sequence). CDR3 length: 15 residues. V dropped 6 bases and J dropped 4; count of bases not matched to a gene: 12. Here the CDR3 DNA reads TGCAGTGCAACACCCACAGGGGGCCCTTCCTATGGCTACACCTTC. This codes for CSATPTGGPSYGYTF.

The V gene is TRBV7-9, the J gene TRBJ2-5; TRBD2 matches 8 bases. V trimming: 5 bases; J trimming: 2 bases; junction bases outside the gene matches: 13. The CDR3 contains 17 residues. Per germline, CDR1 SEHNR and CDR2 FQNEAQ (reference sequence). This CDR3 reads CASSHPRLAGFQETQYF. Here the CDR3 DNA reads TGTGCCAGCAGCCATCCGAGGCTAGCGGGCTTTCAAGAGACCCAGTACTTC.

This clonotype was counted a few times. The rearrangement links TRBV12-3 or TRBV12-4 to TRBJ1-1; tentatively, D is TRBD1 (5 bases). The V and J ends lost 3 bases and 0 bases respectively, with 11 bases between them. The CDR3 contains 15 residues. CDR3 sequence reads: CASSFSADMNTEAFF. In DNA, the CDR3 is TGTGCCAGCAGTTTTTCTGCGGACATGAACACTGAAGCTTTCTTT.

This clonotype turned up a few times. The chain joins TRBV20-1 to TRBJ2-5; weak D call: TRBD2 (7 bases). V was trimmed by 1 base and J by 5 bases, leaving 17 bases between them. Looked up from germline, CDR1 is DFQATT and CDR2 is SNEGSKA (reference sequence). The length of the CDR3 is 15 residues. The CDR3 is CSARVAGALYETQYF. The DNA of the CDR3 is TGCAGTGCTAGAGTGGCGGGGGCGCTGTATGAGACCCAGTACTTC.

This clonotype was found a few times. This rearrangement joins TRBV9 to TRBJ2-3, with 9 bases aligning to TRBD2. CDR3 size: 16 residues. Germline loops: CDR1 SGDLS, CDR2 YYNGEE. With V trimmed by 1 base and J by 0 bases, 3 bases remained unmatched. The CDR3 protein is CASSVLAGPSTDTQYF. The CDR3 DNA sequence: TGTGCCAGCAGCGTACTAGCGGGGCCAAGCACAGATACGCAGTATTTT.

The CDR3 loop reads CSARVSSLVSAEQFF. The CDR3 DNA follows: TGCAGTGCTAGAGTGTCGTCCTTAGTTAGTGCTGAGCAGTTCTTC. The chain recombines TRBV20-1 with TRBJ2-1; D is undetermined. Per the germline V gene, CDR1 is DFQATT and CDR2 is SNEGSKA (reference sequence). V was clipped by 1 base and J by 9 bases, with 19 bases between them. This CDR3 contains 15 residues.